This TCR beta chain was observed in a study of T cell responses to AZD1222 COVID-19 vaccine (dated by TCRdb to the early 2020s). With respect to the entire study: AZD1222 recipients given second doses at about 4 weeks or at about 12 weeks were pooled, since spike-specific TCR depth and breadth were not found to differ between the two schedules. A total of 230 to 250 trial participants underwent TCR sequencing, of whom about 210 had received two doses of AZD1222 and about 25 had received two doses of the MenACWY control vaccine. Trial participants were enrolled by age into subgroups of 18-55, 56-69 and 70-plus years, and about 150, 27 and 61 TCR-sequenced participants, respectively, were included in these subgroups. Study-wide findings and limitations: Reportedly, close to half of the unique spike-specific TCRs recognized epitopes lying outside the regions that are mutated in the B.1.351 and B.1.1.7 variants. Because no day 14 peak-response samples were available, repertoires were characterized only after the peak T cell response. A significant rise in spike-specific TCR breadth and depth was observed after two AZD1222 doses relative to day 0 and relative to MenACWY recipients. Conclusions about previously exposed vaccinees were limited because only six or seven AZD1222 recipients were SARS-CoV-2 seropositive at baseline. The 56-69-year group was small, and its depth increase did not reach significance, likely because of low power. The vaccine-associated CD4 TCRs covered the entire spike protein, and the dominant responses fell in regions 160-218 and 743-854. Participants were mostly white British, with more females than males. The authors suggested clonal diversity may have been underestimated.

The time point label for this specimen denotes: baseline before first vaccination. Vaccinee samples came from UK trials COV001 and COV002, including a single-blind randomized controlled phase 2/3 trial of AZD1222 (ChAdOx1 nCoV-19) in healthy adults. For TCRbeta chain sequencing, PBMC samples from trial participants were taken at day 0 and at day 28 after the second dose. To note about this clone: Its antigen has not been determined. Base-call qualities are not available, and no considerably larger clone is one nucleotide away.

The CDR3 regions of human TCRbeta chains were subjected to immunosequencing. On the study's bioinformatics: TCRs in the repertoires were matched against a reference library of SARS-CoV-2-specific TCRs that had been generated with the MIRA antigen-specificity platform. Breadth was defined as the fraction of unique TCRs that were SARS-CoV-2-associated, and depth was defined as the fraction of total T cells that were SARS-CoV-2-associated. Each spike-specific TCR was assigned to its reactive spike region and to a CD4 or CD8 class using the MIRA data. Log10-transformed breadth and depth values were compared by one-way ANOVA with Sidak's multiple comparisons tests. TCRdb re-hosts the immuneACCESS table, in-frame sequences only. Its copies lack some clones; in the studies checked, an unresolved V gene accounts for under half of them, and the cause for the rest is not known. Clone size and the V and J calls come from that table; the DNA yielded D and trimming. Within this sample are 110,000 or so clones, with 90% to 95% of them counted one time only. The ten largest make up approximately 7.9% of the sample.

Source: peripheral blood, taken on day 0 of AZD1222 vaccination. This TCR derives from an adult in good health.

The CDR3 amino acid sequence is: CATSEGREFYNEQFF. The sequenced DNA is TGTGCCACCAGTGAAGGACGGGAGTTTTACAATGAGCAGTTCTTC. The rearranged chain carries TRBV24-1 and TRBJ2-1; perhaps TRBD2 is the D gene, with 6 bases matching. The CDR3 has 15 amino acids, counting the end cysteine and phenylalanine. Only the CDR3 part of the read is kept: 45 bases, read in frame from the first base. Taken from the germline V gene, the CDR1 and CDR2 loops are KGHDR and SFDVKD. V is cut by 4 bases and J by 4 bases, and the space between the germline ends is 13 bases.